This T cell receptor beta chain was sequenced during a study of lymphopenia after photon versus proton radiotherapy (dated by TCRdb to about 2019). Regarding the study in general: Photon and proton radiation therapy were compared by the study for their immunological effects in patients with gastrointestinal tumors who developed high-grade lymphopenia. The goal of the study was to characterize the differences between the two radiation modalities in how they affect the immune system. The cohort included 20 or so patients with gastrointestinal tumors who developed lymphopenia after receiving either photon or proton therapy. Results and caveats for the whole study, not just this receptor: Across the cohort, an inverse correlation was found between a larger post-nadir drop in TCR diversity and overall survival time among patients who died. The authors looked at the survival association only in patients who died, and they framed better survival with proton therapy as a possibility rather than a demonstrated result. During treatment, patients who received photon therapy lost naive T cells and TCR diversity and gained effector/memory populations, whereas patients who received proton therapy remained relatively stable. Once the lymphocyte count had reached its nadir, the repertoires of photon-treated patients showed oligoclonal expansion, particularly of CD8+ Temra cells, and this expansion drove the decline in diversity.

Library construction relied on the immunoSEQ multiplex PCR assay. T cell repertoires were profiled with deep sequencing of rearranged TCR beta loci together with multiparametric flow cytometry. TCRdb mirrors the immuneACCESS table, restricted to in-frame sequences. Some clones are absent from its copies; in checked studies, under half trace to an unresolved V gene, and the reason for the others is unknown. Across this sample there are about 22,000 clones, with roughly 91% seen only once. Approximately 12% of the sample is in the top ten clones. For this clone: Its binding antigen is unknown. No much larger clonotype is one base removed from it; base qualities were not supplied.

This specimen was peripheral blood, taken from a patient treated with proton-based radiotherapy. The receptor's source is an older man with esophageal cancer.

DNA sequence: TGTGCCAGCAGCTTTTCCGGGACAGGGGCCTACAATGAGCAGTTCTTC. This sequence encodes CASSFSGTGAYNEQFF. The chain couples TRBV7-3 to TRBJ2-1, with 10 bases matching TRBD1. Per the germline V gene, SGHTA is the CDR1 and FQGTGA is the CDR2. The V end gives up 3 bases and the J end 2 bases, leaving 4 bases in the junction not matched to a gene. The CDR3 measures 16 amino acids from cysteine to phenylalanine. Only CDR3 DNA is held: 48 bases, read in frame from base 1.